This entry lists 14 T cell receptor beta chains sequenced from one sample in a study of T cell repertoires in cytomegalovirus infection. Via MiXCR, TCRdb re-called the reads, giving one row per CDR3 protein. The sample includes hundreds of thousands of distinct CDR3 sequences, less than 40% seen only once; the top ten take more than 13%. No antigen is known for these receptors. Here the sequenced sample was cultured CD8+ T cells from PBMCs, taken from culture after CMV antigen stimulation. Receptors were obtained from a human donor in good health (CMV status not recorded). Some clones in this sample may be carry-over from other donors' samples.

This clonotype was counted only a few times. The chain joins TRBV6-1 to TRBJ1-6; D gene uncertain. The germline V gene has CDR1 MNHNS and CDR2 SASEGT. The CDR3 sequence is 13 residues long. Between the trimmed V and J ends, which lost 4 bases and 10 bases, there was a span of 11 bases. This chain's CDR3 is CASSGRAGSPLHF. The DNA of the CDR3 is TGTGCCAGCAGTGGCCGGGCGGGCTCACCCCTCCACTTT.

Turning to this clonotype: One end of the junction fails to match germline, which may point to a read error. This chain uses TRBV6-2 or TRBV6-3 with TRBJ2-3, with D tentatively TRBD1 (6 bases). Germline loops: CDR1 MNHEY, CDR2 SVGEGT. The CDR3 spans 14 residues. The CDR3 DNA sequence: TGTGCCAGCCCGGGACACCCTAGCATAGATACGCAGTATTTT. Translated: CASPGHPSIDTQYF.

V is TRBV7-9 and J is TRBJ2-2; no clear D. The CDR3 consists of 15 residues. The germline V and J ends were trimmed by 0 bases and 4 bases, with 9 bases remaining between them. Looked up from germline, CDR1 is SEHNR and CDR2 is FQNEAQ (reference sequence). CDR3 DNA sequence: TGTGCCAGCAGCTTAGCGCAGTCGATCACCGGGGAGCTGTTTTTT. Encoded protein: CASSLAQSITGELFF.

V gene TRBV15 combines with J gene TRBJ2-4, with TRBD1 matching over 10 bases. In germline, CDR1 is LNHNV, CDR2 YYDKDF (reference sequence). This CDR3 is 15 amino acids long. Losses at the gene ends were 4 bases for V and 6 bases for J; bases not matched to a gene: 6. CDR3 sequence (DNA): TGTGCCACCAGCACCCCCGGGACAGGGGTAAACATTCAGTACTTC. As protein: CATSTPGTGVNIQYF. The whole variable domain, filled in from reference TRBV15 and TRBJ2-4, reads DAMVIQNPRYQVTQFGKPVTLSCSQTLNHNVMYWYQQKSSQAPKLLFHYYDKDFNNEADTPDNFQSRRPNTSFCFLDIRSPGLGDTAMYLCATSTPGTGVNIQYFGAGTRLSVL.

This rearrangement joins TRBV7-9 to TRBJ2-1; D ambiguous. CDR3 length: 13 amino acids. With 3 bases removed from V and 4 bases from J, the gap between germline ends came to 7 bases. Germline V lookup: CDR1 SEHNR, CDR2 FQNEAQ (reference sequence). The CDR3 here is CASSFTEYNEQFF. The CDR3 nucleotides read TGTGCCAGCAGCTTTACAGAGTACAATGAGCAGTTCTTC.

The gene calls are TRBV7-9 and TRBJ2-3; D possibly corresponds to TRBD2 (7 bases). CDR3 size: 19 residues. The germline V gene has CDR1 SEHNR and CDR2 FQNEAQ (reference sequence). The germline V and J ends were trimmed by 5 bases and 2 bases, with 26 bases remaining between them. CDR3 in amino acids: CASSHPGGIWGAVTDTQYF. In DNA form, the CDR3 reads TGTGCCAGCAGCCACCCGGGGGGCATCTGGGGTGCTGTCACAGATACGCAGTATTTT.

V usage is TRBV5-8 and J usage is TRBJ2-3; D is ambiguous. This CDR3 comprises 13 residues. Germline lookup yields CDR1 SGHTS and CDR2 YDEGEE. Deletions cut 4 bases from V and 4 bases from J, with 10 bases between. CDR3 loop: CASSSHPADTQYF. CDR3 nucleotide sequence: TGTGCCAGCAGCAGTCACCCCGCAGATACGCAGTATTTT.

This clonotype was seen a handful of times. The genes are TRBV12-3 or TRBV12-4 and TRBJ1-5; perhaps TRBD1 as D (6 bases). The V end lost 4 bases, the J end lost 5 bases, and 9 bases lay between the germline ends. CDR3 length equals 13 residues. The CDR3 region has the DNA TGTGCCAGCAGTTCCAGGGGAGATCAGCCCCAGCATTTT. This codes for CASSSRGDQPQHF.

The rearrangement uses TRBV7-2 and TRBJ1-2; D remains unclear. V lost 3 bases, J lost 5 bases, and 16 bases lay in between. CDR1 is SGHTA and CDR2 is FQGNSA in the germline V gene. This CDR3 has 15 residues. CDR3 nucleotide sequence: TGTGCCAGCAGCTTTTTACAGCCACAATCTTATGGCTACACCTTC. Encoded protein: CASSFLQPQSYGYTF. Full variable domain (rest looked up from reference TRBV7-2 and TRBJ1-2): GAGVSQSPSNKVTEKGKDVELRCDPISGHTALYWYRQSLGQGLEFLIYFQGNSAPDKSGLPSDRFSAERTGGSVSTLTIQRTQQEDSAVYLCASSFLQPQSYGYTFGSGTRLTVV.

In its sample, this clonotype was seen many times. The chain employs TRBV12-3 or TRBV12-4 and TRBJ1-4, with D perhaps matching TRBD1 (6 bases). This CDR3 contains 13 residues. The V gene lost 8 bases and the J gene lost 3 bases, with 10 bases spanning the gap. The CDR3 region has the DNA TGTGCCAGCTACAGGGTGGCTAATGAAAAACTGTTTTTT. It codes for CASYRVANEKLFF.

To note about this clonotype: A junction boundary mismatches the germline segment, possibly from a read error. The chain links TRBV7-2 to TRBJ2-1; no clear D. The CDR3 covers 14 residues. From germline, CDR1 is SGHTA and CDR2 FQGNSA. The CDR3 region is CVSSLGPGYNEQFF. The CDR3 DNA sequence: TGTGTCAGCAGCTTAGGGCCAGGTTACAATGAGCAGTTCTTC.

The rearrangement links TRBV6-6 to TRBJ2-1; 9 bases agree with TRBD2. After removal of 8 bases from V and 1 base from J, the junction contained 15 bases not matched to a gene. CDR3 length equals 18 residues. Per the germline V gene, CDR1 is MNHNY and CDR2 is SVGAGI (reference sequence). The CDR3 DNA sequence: TGTGCCAGCCTCCCTAAGGGAATAGCGGGGGTTTCCTACAATGAGCAGTTCTTC. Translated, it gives CASLPKGIAGVSYNEQFF.

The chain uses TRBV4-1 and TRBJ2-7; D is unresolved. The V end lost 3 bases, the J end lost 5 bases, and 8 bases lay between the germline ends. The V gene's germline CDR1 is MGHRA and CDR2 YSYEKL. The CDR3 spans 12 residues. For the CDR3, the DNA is TGCGCCAGCAGCCACCCGGGCGACGAGCAGTACTTC. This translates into CASSHPGDEQYF.

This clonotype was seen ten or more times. This CDR3 is CASTYSGYGYTF. In DNA, the CDR3 is TGTGCCAGTACCTACAGCGGCTATGGCTACACCTTC. The chain is built from TRBV19 and TRBJ1-2; no clear D. Germline assignment: CDR1 LNHDA and CDR2 SQIVND (reference sequence). The CDR3 has 12 amino acids. Trimming stripped 7 bases from V and 4 bases from J, with 10 bases between.